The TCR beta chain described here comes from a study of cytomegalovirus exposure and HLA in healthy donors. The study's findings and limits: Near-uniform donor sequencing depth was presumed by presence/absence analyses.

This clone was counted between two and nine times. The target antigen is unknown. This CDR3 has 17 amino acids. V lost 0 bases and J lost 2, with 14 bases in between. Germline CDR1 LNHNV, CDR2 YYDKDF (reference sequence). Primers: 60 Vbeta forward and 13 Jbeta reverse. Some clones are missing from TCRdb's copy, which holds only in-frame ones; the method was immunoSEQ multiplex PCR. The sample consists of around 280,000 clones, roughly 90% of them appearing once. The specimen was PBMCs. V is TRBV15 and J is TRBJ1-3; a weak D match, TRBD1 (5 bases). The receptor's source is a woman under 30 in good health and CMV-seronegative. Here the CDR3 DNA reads TGTGCCACCAGCAGAGACAGGGAAATCCCGCCTGGAAACACCATATATTTT. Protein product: CATSRDREIPPGNTIYF.